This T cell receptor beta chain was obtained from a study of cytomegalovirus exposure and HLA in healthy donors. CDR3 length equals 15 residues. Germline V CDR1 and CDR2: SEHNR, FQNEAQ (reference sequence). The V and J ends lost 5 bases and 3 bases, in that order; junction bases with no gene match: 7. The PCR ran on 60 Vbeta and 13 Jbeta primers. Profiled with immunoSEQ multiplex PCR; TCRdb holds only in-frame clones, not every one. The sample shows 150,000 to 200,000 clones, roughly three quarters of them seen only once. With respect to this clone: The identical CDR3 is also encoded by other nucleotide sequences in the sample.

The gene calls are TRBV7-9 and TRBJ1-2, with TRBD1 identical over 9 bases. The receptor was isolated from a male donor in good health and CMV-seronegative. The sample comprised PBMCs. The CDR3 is CASSPQGAGHYGYTF. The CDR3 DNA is TGTGCCAGCAGCCCACAGGGGGCCGGTCACTATGGCTACACCTTC.